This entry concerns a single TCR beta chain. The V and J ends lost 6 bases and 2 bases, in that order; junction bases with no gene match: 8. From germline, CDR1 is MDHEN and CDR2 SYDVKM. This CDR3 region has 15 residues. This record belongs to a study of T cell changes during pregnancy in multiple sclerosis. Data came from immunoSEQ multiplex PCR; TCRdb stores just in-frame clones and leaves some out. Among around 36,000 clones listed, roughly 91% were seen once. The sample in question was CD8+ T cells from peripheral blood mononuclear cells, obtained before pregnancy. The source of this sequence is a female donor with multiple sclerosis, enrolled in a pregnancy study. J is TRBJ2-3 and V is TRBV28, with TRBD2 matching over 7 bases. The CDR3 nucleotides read TGTGCCAGCAGACCCCCGGGACTAAACACAGATACGCAGTATTTT. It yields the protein CASRPPGLNTDTQYF.